The 30 T cell receptor beta chains listed next were all sequenced from one sample in a study of blood T cell repertoires in COVID-19. The assay was immunoSEQ multiplex PCR, and TCRdb's table has in-frame clones only and misses some. Among 150,000 to 200,000 clones listed, over 75% were seen once. Sequenced input: peripheral blood. The receptors derive from a human donor in a cohort sampled during active COVID-19.

CDR3 sequence: CASSAVAAQETQYF. The DNA for the CDR3 is TGTGCCAGCAGCGCTGTAGCGGCACAAGAGACCCAGTACTTC. V gene TRBV6-5 combines with J gene TRBJ2-5; D is perhaps TRBD2 (6 bases). The V and J ends lost 6 bases and 2 bases respectively, with 13 bases between them. The CDR3 consists of 14 residues. Germline V gene lookup returns CDR1 MNHEY and CDR2 SVGAGI.

The chain is built from TRBV5-6 and TRBJ1-5; no clear D. Germline V gene data show CDR1 as SGHDT and CDR2 as YYEEEE. The CDR3 is 16 residues long. Trimming took 0 bases from V and 2 from J, leaving 12 bases between them. The CDR3 is CASSLGGWQGNQPQHF. CDR3 bases: TGTGCCAGCAGCTTGGGAGGTTGGCAAGGCAATCAGCCCCAGCATTTT. Full variable domain (rest looked up from reference TRBV5-6 and TRBJ1-5): DAGVTQSPTHLIKTRGQQVTLRCSPKSGHDTVSWYQQALGQGPQFIFQYYEEEERQRGNFPDRFSGHQFPNYSSELNVNALLLGDSALYLCASSLGGWQGNQPQHFGDGTRLSIL.

The genes are TRBV5-1 and TRBJ2-7; 8 nucleotides match TRBD2. The CDR3 loop spans 15 amino acids. V shed 4 bases, J shed 5 bases, and the junction held 11 bases outside the gene matches. CDR1 and CDR2 from the germline V gene are SGHRS and YFSETQ. The CDR3 bases are TGCGCCAGCAGCGGGTCGGGAGGGTTTGGAAACGAGCAGTACTTC. Translation gives CASSGSGGFGNEQYF. Full variable domain (outside the CDR3, taken from reference TRBV5-1 and TRBJ2-7): KAGVTQTPRYLIKTRGQQVTLSCSPISGHRSVSWYQQTPGQGLQFLFEYFSETQRNKGNFPGRFSGRQFSNSRSEMNVSTLELGDSALYLCASSGSGGFGNEQYFGPGTRLTVT.

This chain connects TRBV12-3 or TRBV12-4 to TRBJ1-1; D is uncertain. Trimming removed 2 bases from V and 6 bases from J, with 4 bases in between. The CDR3 runs to 11 residues. CDR3 DNA sequence: TGTGCCAGCAGTTTACAGTCTGAAGCTTTCTTT. This translates into CASSLQSEAFF.

The chain links TRBV27 to TRBJ2-3, with TRBD2 identical over 8 bases. V shed 8 bases, J shed 3 bases, and the junction held 7 bases outside the gene matches. CDR1 and CDR2 from the germline V gene are MNHEY and SMNVEV (reference sequence). CDR3 size: 14 residues. DNA of the CDR3: TGTGCCAGCGGATTTAGCGGGGCGACAGATACGCAGTATTTT. Its translation: CASGFSGATDTQYF.

The chain couples TRBV5-1 to TRBJ1-5; 7 bases agree with TRBD1. Germline assignment: CDR1 SGHRS and CDR2 YFSETQ. This CDR3 is 15 amino acids long. V shed 4 bases, J shed 5 bases, and the junction held 9 bases outside the gene matches. CDR3 bases: TGCGCCAGCAGCCTAAAAGACAGGGAGGATCAGCCCCAGCATTTT. It is translated as CASSLKDREDQPQHF.

The gene calls are TRBV7-8 and TRBJ2-5; the match to TRBD2 covers 11 bases. CDR1 is SGHVS and CDR2 is FQNEAQ in the germline V gene. The CDR3 spans 18 residues. V lost 4 bases, J lost 5 bases, and 15 bases stayed unmatched. The CDR3 coding sequence is TGTGCCAGCAGCTGGACTAGATCTAGCGGGAGGATGTTGGAGACCCAGTACTTC. Translation: CASSWTRSSGRMLETQYF.

DNA for the CDR3: TGTGCCAGCAGAACACAGGGCGGGGAGACCCAGTACTTC. Translated: CASRTQGGETQYF. The rearrangement joins TRBV12-3 or TRBV12-4 to TRBJ2-5; a weak D match, TRBD1 (6 bases). Trimming removed 6 bases from V and 5 bases from J, with 13 bases in between. The CDR3 runs to 13 residues.

The chain has TRBV5-1 and TRBJ2-1, with 7 bases matching TRBD1. CDR1 SGHRS and CDR2 YFSETQ come from the germline V gene. The CDR3 runs 14 residues. The trim removed 3 bases at V and 3 bases at J, leaving 3 bases unmatched. CDR3 coding DNA: TGCGCCAGCAGCTCCGGGGACAGCTACAATGAGCAGTTCTTC. Translation: CASSSGDSYNEQFF.

V usage is TRBV4-3 and J usage is TRBJ1-3, with D possibly being TRBD1 (5 bases). CDR1 is LGHNA, CDR2 YSLEER, per germline. Trimming left V 1 base short and J 2 bases short, with 9 bases between. The CDR3 sequence is 15 residues long. The CDR3 region has the DNA TGCGCCAGCAGCCAAGTGCAGGGCCCTGGAAACACCATATATTTT. Its protein product is CASSQVQGPGNTIYF.

J is TRBJ1-1 and V is TRBV28, with TRBD1 identical over 11 bases. This CDR3 is built from 17 residues. Germline V lookup: CDR1 MDHEN, CDR2 SYDVKM. V lost 6 bases, J lost 0 bases, and 9 bases stayed unmatched. CDR3 in amino acids: CASRLGQGGPLNTEAFF. The CDR3, as DNA: TGTGCCAGCAGACTGGGACAGGGGGGACCTTTGAACACTGAAGCTTTCTTT.

The chain has TRBV7-8 and TRBJ2-3; 12 bases are shared with TRBD2. With 1 base clipped from V and 1 base from J, the junction kept 9 bases outside the gene matches. The CDR3 has 19 residues. Germline lookup yields CDR1 SGHVS and CDR2 FQNEAQ. This CDR3 is CASSLVRTSGVGGTDTQYF. In nucleotides, the CDR3 is TGTGCCAGCAGCTTAGTTCGGACTAGCGGGGTGGGGGGCACAGATACGCAGTATTTT.

This clone came up many times. CDR3 region: CASSVVPGESPLHF. The CDR3 DNA sequence: TGTGCCAGCAGTGTCGTGCCAGGGGAATCACCCCTCCACTTT. This chain joins TRBV6-4 and TRBJ1-6, with TRBD1 as a possible D gene (6 bases). Deletions cut 4 bases from V and 10 bases from J, with 14 bases between. This CDR3 has 14 amino acids. CDR1 and CDR2 (germline): MRHNA, SNTAGT.

The rearrangement joins TRBV25-1 to TRBJ1-2; D is ambiguous. Germline V gene lookup returns CDR1 MGHDK and CDR2 SYGVNS. Trimming pared 1 base from V and 4 bases from J, leaving 10 bases between. The length of the CDR3 is 14 residues. CDR3 DNA sequence: TGTGCCAGCAGTGAATCAGGCGTAAGCTATGGCTACACCTTC. It yields the protein CASSESGVSYGYTF.

The V call is TRBV5-1, the J call TRBJ2-1, with no clear D. The V gene lost 4 bases and the J gene lost 9 bases, with 8 bases spanning the gap. The CDR3 is 11 residues long. Germline values: CDR1 SGHRS, CDR2 YFSETQ. As DNA, the CDR3 is TGCGCCAGCAGCGTAGGCGGTGAGCAGTTCTTC. It encodes CASSVGGEQFF.

This chain uses TRBV11-3 with TRBJ1-1; 9 nucleotides line up with TRBD1. Germline CDR1 reads SGHNT; CDR2 reads YENEEA. The CDR3 runs to 14 residues. Trimming took 3 bases from V and 4 from J; bases not matched to a gene: 3. In nucleotides, the CDR3 is TGTGCCAGCAGCTTTGGACAGGGGAGCACTGAAGCTTTCTTT. This codes for CASSFGQGSTEAFF.

The gene calls are TRBV19 and TRBJ1-4, with 11 bases matching TRBD1. The CDR3 spans 15 residues. J lost 7 bases, V lost 7 bases, and 8 bases had no gene match. Looked up from germline, CDR1 is LNHDA and CDR2 is SQIVND (reference sequence). The CDR3 spells CASTSPDRGPEKLFF. CDR3 in DNA: TGTGCCAGTACTTCACCGGACAGGGGGCCTGAAAAACTGTTTTTT.

The chain links TRBV7-2 to TRBJ2-7; 8 bases agree with TRBD1. The germline V gene has CDR1 SGHTA and CDR2 FQGNSA. V trimming: 3 bases; J trimming: 2 bases; junction bases outside the gene matches: 9. The CDR3 totals 16 residues. CDR3 nucleotides: TGTGCCAGCAGCTTGTCAGCAGGGGGCAAGGCCTACGAGCAGTACTTC. Its translation: CASSLSAGGKAYEQYF. The whole variable domain, remainder taken from reference TRBV7-2 and TRBJ2-7, is GAGVSQSPSNKVTEKGKDVELRCDPISGHTALYWYRQSLGQGLEFLIYFQGNSAPDKSGLPSDRFSAERTGGSVSTLTIQRTQQEDSAVYLCASSLSAGGKAYEQYFGPGTRLTVT.

This clone was seen a few times. The chain is built from TRBV5-5 and TRBJ1-4; 7 bases are shared with TRBD1. J gave up 1 base and V 2 bases, and 5 bases lay outside the gene matches. The CDR3 totals 16 residues. Germline CDR1 is SGHKS and CDR2 is YYEKEE (reference sequence). The CDR3 is CASSFIGGGTNEKLFF. The CDR3 bases are TGTGCCAGCAGCTTTATAGGGGGCGGAACTAATGAAAAACTGTTTTTT.

This CDR3 is CASSLQGAPFYGYTF. The CDR3, as DNA: TGTGCCAGCAGCTTACAGGGGGCCCCCTTCTATGGCTACACCTTC. This chain connects TRBV11-2 to TRBJ1-2; 8 bases map to TRBD1. The V and J ends lost 2 bases and 4 bases, in that order; junction bases with no gene match: 6. This CDR3 contains 15 residues. Per germline, CDR1 SGHAT and CDR2 FQNNGV.

The chain uses TRBV4-1 and TRBJ2-3, with D uncertain. Germline-derived CDR1 and CDR2 are MGHRA and YSYEKL. The length of the CDR3 is 14 residues. V was trimmed by 1 base and J by 10 bases, leaving 15 bases between them. CDR3: CASSQGAVGVAQYF. CDR3 DNA sequence: TGCGCCAGCAGCCAAGGGGCCGTCGGCGTAGCGCAGTATTTT.

V is TRBV30 and J is TRBJ2-7; the D gene is possibly TRBD2 (5 bases). From germline, CDR1 is GTSNPN and CDR2 SVGIG (reference sequence). This CDR3 contains 12 residues. CDR3 region: CAFEAVDYEQYF. DNA of the CDR3: TGTGCGTTTGAAGCGGTAGATTACGAGCAGTACTTC.

The chain is built from TRBV4-2 and TRBJ2-3; 7 bases match TRBD2. V dropped 4 bases and J dropped 3; count of bases not matched to a gene: 4. This CDR3 is 14 amino acids long. Germline V gene data show CDR1 as LGHNA and CDR2 as YNFKEQ. CDR3 nucleotides: TGTGCCAGCAGCCTCAGCGGGATAACAGATACGCAGTATTTT. Translation: CASSLSGITDTQYF.

CDR3 nucleotide sequence: TGTGCCAGCAGCTTAGGTTCGGGTCGGGGGACGGTAACCTACGAGCAGTACTTC. It translates to CASSLGSGRGTVTYEQYF. The V call is TRBV7-2, the J call TRBJ2-7; possible D gene TRBD2, 6 bases. V gave up 1 base and J gave up 2 bases, with 21 bases separating them. The CDR3 sequence is 18 residues long. The germline V gene encodes CDR1 SGHTA and CDR2 FQGNSA.

V gene TRBV19 combines with J gene TRBJ2-2; maybe TRBD1 (6 bases). The CDR3 covers 15 residues. The germline V and J ends were trimmed by 6 bases and 0 bases, with 11 bases remaining between them. The germline CDR1 and CDR2 sequences are LNHDA and SQIVND (reference sequence). CDR3 sequence: CASSQGPANTGELFF. The DNA for the CDR3 is TGTGCCAGTAGCCAGGGGCCCGCGAACACCGGGGAGCTGTTTTTT. The whole variable domain, filled in from reference TRBV19 and TRBJ2-2, reads DGGITQSPKYLFRKEGQNVTLSCEQNLNHDAMYWYRQDPGQGLRLIYYSQIVNDFQKGDIAEGYSVSREKKESFPLTVTSAQKNPTAFYLCASSQGPANTGELFFGEGSRLTVL.

This clone was picked up many times. This rearrangement joins TRBV6-5 to TRBJ2-5; D remains ambiguous. The CDR3 consists of 14 residues. V lost 6 bases, J lost 5 bases, and 16 bases lay in between. Germline V lookup: CDR1 MNHEY, CDR2 SVGAGI. This CDR3 is CASRGRLLAETQYF. The CDR3 bases are TGTGCCAGCAGGGGCCGGCTTTTGGCGGAGACCCAGTACTTC.

There are a few counts of this clone. This chain uses TRBV19 with TRBJ1-5, with no clear D. V lost 7 bases, J lost 4 bases, and 11 bases lay in between. Germline V gene data show CDR1 as LNHDA and CDR2 as SQIVND (reference sequence). CDR3 length: 13 amino acids. CDR3 amino acids: CASTEGINQPQHF. CDR3 bases: TGTGCCAGTACCGAGGGTATTAATCAGCCCCAGCATTTT.

The J gene is TRBJ2-1, the V gene TRBV7-2, with 7 bases aligning to TRBD2. The germline V gene encodes CDR1 SGHTA and CDR2 FQGNSA. The CDR3 consists of 17 residues. Unmatched junction bases numbered 10, after V lost 2 bases and J lost 3 bases. CDR3 sequence reads: CASSLTAGGSLYNEQFF. CDR3 nucleotides: TGTGCCAGCAGCTTAACAGCGGGCGGGAGTCTCTACAATGAGCAGTTCTTC.

This sequence joins TRBV19 and TRBJ2-3, with 10 bases matching TRBD2. The V gene's germline CDR1 is LNHDA and CDR2 SQIVND (reference sequence). V dropped 4 bases and J dropped 1; count of bases not matched to a gene: 8. This CDR3 spans 17 amino acids. In DNA form, the CDR3 reads TGTGCCAGTAGTAGCGTCGTGCTAGCGGGGGGCACAGATACGCAGTATTTT. Its protein is CASSSVVLAGGTDTQYF.

The chain carries TRBV5-1 and TRBJ1-1; tentatively, D is TRBD1 (6 bases). Trimming removed 4 bases from V and 7 bases from J, with 17 bases in between. The germline V gene encodes CDR1 SGHRS and CDR2 YFSETQ. CDR3 length equals 14 residues. CDR3 DNA: TGCGCCAGCAGCGTGGGGGCAGGGTCTGTTGAAGCTTTCTTT. Protein product: CASSVGAGSVEAFF.